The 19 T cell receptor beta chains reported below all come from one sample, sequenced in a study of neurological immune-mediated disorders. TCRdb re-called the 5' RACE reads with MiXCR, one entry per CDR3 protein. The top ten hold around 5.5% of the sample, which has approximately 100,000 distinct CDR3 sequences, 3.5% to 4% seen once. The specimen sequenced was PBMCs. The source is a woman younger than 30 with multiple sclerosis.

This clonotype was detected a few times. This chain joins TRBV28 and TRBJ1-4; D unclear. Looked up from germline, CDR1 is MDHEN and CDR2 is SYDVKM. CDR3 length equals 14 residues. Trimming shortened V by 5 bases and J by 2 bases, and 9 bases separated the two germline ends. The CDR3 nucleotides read TGTGCCAGCAGTAGGCGGTCTACTAATGAAAAACTGTTTTTT. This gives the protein CASSRRSTNEKLFF.

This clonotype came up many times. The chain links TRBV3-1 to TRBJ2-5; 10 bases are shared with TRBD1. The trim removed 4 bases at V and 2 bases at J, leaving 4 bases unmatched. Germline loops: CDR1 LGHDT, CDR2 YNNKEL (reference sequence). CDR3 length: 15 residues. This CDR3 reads CASSPGTGDQETQYF. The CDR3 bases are TGTGCCAGCAGCCCGGGGACAGGGGATCAAGAGACCCAGTACTTC.

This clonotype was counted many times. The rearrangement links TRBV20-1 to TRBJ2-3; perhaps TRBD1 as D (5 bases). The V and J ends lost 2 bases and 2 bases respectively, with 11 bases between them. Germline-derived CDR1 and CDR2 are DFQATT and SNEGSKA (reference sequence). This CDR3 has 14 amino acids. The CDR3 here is CSARWSGSTDTQYF. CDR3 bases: TGCAGTGCTAGATGGTCAGGGTCCACAGATACGCAGTATTTT.

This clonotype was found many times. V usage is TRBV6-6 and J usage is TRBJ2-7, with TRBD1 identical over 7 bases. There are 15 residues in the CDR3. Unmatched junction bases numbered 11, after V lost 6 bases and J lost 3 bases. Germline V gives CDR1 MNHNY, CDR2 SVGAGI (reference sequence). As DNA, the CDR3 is TGTGCCAGCAGCCCAGGACAGGACGAGTACTACGAGCAGTACTTC. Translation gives CASSPGQDEYYEQYF.

CDR3 sequence: CASRYTAYNEQFF. CDR3 DNA sequence: TGTGCCAGCAGGTATACAGCGTACAATGAGCAGTTCTTC. V gene TRBV14 combines with J gene TRBJ2-1; D unresolved. V was pared by 6 bases and J by 4 bases, with 10 bases between. Germline assignment: CDR1 SGHDN and CDR2 FVKESK. The CDR3 has 13 residues.

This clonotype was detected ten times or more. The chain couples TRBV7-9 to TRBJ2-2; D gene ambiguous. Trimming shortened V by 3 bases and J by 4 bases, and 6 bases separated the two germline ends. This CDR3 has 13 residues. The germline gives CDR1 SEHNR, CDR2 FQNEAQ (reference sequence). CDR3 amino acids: CASSFQSTGELFF. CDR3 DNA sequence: TGTGCCAGCAGCTTTCAGAGCACCGGGGAGCTGTTTTTT.

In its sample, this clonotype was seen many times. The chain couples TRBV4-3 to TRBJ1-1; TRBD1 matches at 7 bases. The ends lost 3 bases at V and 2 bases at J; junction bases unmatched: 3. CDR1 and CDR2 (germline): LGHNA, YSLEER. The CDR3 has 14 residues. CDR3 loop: CASSQGQLNTEAFF. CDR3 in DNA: TGCGCCAGCAGCCAGGGACAGCTCAACACTGAAGCTTTCTTT.

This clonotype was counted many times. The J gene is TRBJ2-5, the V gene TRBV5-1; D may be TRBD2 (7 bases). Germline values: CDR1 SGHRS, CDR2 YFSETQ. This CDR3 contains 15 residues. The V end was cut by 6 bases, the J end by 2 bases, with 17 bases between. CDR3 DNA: TGCGCCAGCACCCTAAGGGGGGGGCGTCAAGAGACCCAGTACTTC. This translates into CASTLRGGRQETQYF.

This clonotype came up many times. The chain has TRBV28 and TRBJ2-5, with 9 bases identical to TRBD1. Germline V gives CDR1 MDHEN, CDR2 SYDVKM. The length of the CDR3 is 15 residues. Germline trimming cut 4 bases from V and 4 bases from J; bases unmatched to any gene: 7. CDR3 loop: CASSSRDRVRETQYF. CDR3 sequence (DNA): TGTGCCAGCAGTTCTCGGGACAGGGTGAGAGAGACCCAGTACTTC.

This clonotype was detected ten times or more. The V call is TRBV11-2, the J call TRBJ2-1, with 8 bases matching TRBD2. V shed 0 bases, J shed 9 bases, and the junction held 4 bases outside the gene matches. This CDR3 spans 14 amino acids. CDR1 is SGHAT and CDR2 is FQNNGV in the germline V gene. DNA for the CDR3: TGTGCCAGCAGCTTAGACGGGGGGGCCGGTGAGCAGTTCTTC. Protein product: CASSLDGGAGEQFF.

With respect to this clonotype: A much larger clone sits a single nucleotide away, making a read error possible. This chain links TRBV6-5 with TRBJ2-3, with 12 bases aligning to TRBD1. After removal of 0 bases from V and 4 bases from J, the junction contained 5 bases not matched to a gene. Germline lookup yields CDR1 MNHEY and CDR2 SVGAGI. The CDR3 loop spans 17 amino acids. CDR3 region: CASSYSEGTGGADTQYF. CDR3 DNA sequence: TGTGCCAGCAGTTACTCGGAAGGGACAGGGGGCGCAGATACGCAGTATTTT.

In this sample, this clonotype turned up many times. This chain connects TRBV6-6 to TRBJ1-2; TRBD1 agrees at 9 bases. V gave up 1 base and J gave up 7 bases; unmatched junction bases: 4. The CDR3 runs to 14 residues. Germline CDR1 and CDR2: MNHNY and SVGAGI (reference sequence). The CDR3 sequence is CASSYLDRGIGYTF. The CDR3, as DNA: TGTGCCAGCAGTTACTTGGACAGGGGTATTGGCTACACCTTC.

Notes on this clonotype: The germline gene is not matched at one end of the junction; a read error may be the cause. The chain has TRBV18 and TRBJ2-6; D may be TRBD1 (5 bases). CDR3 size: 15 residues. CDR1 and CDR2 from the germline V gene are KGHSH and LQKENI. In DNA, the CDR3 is TGTGCCAACTCACCACAGGACTCTGGGGCCAACGTCCTGACTTTC. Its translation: CANSPQDSGANVLTF.

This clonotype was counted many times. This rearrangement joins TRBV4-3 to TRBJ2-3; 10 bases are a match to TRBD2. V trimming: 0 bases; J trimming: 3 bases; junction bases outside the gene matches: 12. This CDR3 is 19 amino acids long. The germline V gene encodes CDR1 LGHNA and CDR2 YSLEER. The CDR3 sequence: CASSQDASGSFVGTDTQYF. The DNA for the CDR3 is TGCGCCAGCAGCCAAGATGCTAGCGGGAGCTTCGTTGGGACAGATACGCAGTATTTT.

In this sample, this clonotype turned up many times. The CDR3 is CASSQSGPNEQFF. DNA for the CDR3: TGCGCCAGCAGCCAATCAGGGCCCAATGAGCAGTTCTTC. This rearrangement joins TRBV4-1 to TRBJ2-1; a weak D match, TRBD1 (5 bases). Per germline, CDR1 MGHRA and CDR2 YSYEKL. The V end was cut by 2 bases, the J end by 6 bases, with 8 bases between. The CDR3 contains 13 residues.

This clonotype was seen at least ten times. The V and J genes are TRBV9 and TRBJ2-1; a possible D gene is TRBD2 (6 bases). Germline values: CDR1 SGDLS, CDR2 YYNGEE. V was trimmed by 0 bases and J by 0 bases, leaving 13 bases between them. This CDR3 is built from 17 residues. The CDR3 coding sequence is TGTGCCAGCAGCGTAGAGTCGGGACTGGCCTCCTACAATGAGCAGTTCTTC. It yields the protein CASSVESGLASYNEQFF.

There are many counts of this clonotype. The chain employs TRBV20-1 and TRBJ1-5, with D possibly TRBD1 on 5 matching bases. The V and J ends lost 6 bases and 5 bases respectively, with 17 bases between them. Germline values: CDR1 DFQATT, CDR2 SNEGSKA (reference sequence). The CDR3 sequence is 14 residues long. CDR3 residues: CSAPTGGFDQPQHF. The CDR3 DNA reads TGCAGTGCCCCCACGGGGGGTTTCGATCAGCCCCAGCATTTT.

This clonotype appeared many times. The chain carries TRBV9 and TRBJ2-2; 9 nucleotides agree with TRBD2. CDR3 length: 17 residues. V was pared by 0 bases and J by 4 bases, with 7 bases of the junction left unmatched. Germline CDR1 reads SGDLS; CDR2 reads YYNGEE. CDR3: CASSVGLAGAVTGELFF. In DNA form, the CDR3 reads TGTGCCAGCAGCGTAGGATTAGCGGGAGCGGTCACCGGGGAGCTGTTTTTT.

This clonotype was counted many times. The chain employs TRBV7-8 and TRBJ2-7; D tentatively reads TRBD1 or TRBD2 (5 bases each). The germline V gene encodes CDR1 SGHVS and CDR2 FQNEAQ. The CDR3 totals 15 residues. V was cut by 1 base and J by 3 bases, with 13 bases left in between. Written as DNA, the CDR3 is TGTGCCAGCAGCTTAGTTGGGGGACCAAACTACGAGCAGTACTTC. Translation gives CASSLVGGPNYEQYF.